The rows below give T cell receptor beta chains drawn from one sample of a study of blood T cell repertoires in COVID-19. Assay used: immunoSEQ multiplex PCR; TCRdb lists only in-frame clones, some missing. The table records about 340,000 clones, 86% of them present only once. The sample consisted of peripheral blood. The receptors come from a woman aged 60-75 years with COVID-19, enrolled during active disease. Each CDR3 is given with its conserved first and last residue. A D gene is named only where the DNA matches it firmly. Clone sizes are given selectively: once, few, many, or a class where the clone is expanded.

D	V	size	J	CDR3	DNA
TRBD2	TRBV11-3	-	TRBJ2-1	CASSYRGLAGNEQFF	TGTGCCAGCAGCTACCGGGGACTAGCTGGCAATGAGCAGTTCTTC
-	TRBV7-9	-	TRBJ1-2	CASSTLGVNYGYTF	TGTGCCAGCAGCACCCTCGGGGTTAACTATGGCTACACCTTC
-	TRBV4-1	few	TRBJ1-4	CASSPLHNNEKLFF	TGCGCCAGCAGCCCCTTACATAATAATGAAAAACTGTTTTTT
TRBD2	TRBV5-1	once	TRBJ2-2	CASSPTLAGVSGELFF	TGCGCCAGCAGCCCTACACTAGCGGGGGTTTCTGGGGAGCTGTTTTTT
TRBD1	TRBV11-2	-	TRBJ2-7	CASSQDRDEQYF	TGTGCCAGCAGCCAAGACAGGGACGAGCAGTACTTC
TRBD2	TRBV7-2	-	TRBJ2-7	CASSASSGGHYEQYF	TGTGCCAGCAGCGCCTCTAGCGGGGGGCACTACGAGCAGTACTTC
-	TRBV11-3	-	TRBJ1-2	CASSPTVDYGYTF	TGTGCCAGCAGCCCGACAGTGGACTATGGCTACACCTTC
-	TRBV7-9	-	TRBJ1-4	CASSQGRATNEKLFF	TGTGCCAGCAGTCAAGGCAGGGCTACTAATGAAAAACTGTTTTTT
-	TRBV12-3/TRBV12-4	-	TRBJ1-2	CASSFRADYGYTF	TGTGCCAGCAGTTTCAGGGCGGACTATGGCTACACCTTC
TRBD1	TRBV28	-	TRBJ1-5	CASSGGGAGGSNQPQHF	TGTGCCAGCAGTGGAGGGGGCGCAGGGGGAAGCAATCAGCCCCAGCATTTT
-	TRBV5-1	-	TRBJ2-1	CASSLVPDNEQFF	TGCGCCAGCAGCCTAGTCCCTGACAATGAGCAGTTCTTC
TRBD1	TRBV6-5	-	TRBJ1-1	CASSYSRTGPPTEAFF	TGTGCCAGCAGTTACTCTAGGACAGGACCGCCGACTGAAGCTTTCTTT
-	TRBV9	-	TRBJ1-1	CASSARNRDTEAFF	TGTGCCAGCAGCGCCCGAAACAGGGACACTGAAGCTTTCTTT
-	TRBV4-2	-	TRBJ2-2	CASSQATITGELFF	TGTGCCAGCAGCCAAGCAACTATCACCGGGGAGCTGTTTTTT
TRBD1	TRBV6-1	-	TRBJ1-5	CASSDRGRDQPQHF	TGTGCCAGCAGTGACAGGGGGCGCGATCAGCCCCAGCATTTT
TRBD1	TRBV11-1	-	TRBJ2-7	CASSSDRGYSSYEQYF	TGTGCCAGCAGCTCAGACAGGGGCTACAGCTCCTACGAGCAGTACTTC
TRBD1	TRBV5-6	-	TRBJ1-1	CASSRQGARTEAFF	TGTGCCAGCAGCAGACAGGGGGCGCGGACTGAAGCTTTCTTT
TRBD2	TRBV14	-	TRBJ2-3	CASSHGAGGRVDTQYF	TGTGCCAGCAGCCACGGAGCGGGGGGCCGAGTGGATACGCAGTATTTT
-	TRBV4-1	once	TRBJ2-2	CASSQETGAGELFF	TGCGCCAGCAGCCAAGAGACGGGGGCCGGGGAGCTGTTTTTT
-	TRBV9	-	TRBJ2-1	CASSVEIQSPNEQFF	TGTGCCAGCAGCGTAGAAATCCAATCCCCCAATGAGCAGTTCTTC